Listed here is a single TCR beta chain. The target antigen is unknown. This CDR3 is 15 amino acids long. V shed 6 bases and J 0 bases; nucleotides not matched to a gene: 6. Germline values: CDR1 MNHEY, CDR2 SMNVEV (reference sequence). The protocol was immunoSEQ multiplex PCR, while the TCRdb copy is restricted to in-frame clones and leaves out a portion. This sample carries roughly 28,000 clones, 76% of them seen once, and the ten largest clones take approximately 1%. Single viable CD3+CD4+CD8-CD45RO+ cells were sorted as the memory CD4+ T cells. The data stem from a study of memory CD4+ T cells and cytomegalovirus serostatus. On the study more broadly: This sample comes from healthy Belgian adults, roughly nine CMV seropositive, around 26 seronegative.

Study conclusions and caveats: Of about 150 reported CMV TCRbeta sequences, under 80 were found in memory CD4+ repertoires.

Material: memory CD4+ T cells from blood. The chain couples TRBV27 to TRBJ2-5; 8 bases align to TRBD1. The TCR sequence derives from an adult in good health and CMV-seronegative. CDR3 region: CASSWQGANQETQYF. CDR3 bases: TGTGCCAGCAGCTGGCAGGGGGCGAACCAAGAGACCCAGTACTTC.